The 20 T cell receptor beta chains below all came from one sample that was sequenced in a study of T-cell memory formation after mild COVID-19. TCRdb analysed the 5' RACE reads with MiXCR anew, one entry per CDR3 protein. The sample yields 400,000 to 450,000 distinct CDR3 sequences, roughly 18% seen once. The source material was PBMCs or a T cell subset sorted from them (not recorded which). These receptor sequences come from a man younger than 30 who had mild COVID-19 (a few samples of this study predate the infection). Cell type and time point are not known.

The V call is TRBV6-5, the J call TRBJ2-1; D unresolved. This CDR3 contains 14 residues. The V and J ends lost 0 bases and 11 bases respectively, with 14 bases between them. Germline loops: CDR1 MNHEY, CDR2 SVGAGI. CDR3 nucleotides: TGTGCCAGCAGTTACTCGAGACGTGGCGTAAAGCAGTTCTTC. This codes for CASSYSRRGVKQFF.

The V call is TRBV7-9, the J call TRBJ2-5, with unresolved D. Germline V gene sequence: CDR1 SEHNR, CDR2 FQNEAQ (reference sequence). The CDR3 has 14 amino acids. V was trimmed by 5 bases and J by 3 bases, leaving 13 bases between them. CDR3 in amino acids: CASSPGLVEETQYF. The CDR3 DNA sequence: TGTGCCAGCAGCCCCGGGCTAGTCGAAGAGACCCAGTACTTC.

In its sample, this clonotype was seen a few times. V gene TRBV7-2 combines with J gene TRBJ2-3; D gene unclear. V dropped 2 bases and J dropped 4 bases, with 13 bases sitting between them. The germline V gene encodes CDR1 SGHTA and CDR2 FQGNSA. This CDR3 spans 15 amino acids. The CDR3 protein is CASSLTYHRADTQYF. The DNA of the CDR3 is TGTGCCAGCAGCTTAACGTATCATCGGGCAGATACGCAGTATTTT. Based on the CDR3 plus reference TRBV7-2 and TRBJ2-3, the full variable domain is GAGVSQSPSNKVTEKGKDVELRCDPISGHTALYWYRQSLGQGLEFLIYFQGNSAPDKSGLPSDRFSAERTGGSVSTLTIQRTQQEDSAVYLCASSLTYHRADTQYFGPGTRLTVL.

The V and J genes are TRBV12-3 or TRBV12-4 and TRBJ1-2; D is possibly TRBD1 (5 bases). The germline V and J ends were trimmed by 3 bases and 4 bases, with 9 bases remaining between them. There are 13 residues in the CDR3. This chain's CDR3 is CASSFPGTYGYTF. The CDR3 DNA is TGTGCCAGCAGTTTCCCCGGGACCTATGGCTACACCTTC.

The V gene is TRBV25-1, the J gene TRBJ2-5, with D possibly being TRBD2 (6 bases). Trimming took 3 bases from V and 4 from J, leaving 12 bases between them. CDR1 MGHDK and CDR2 SYGVNS come from the germline V gene. The length of the CDR3 is 14 residues. The CDR3 here is CASSDRGGLETQYF. The CDR3 DNA reads TGTGCCAGCAGTGACCGAGGAGGGTTAGAGACCCAGTACTTC.

This clonotype was observed a handful of times. The CDR3 nucleotides read TGTGCCAGCAGTCCACGGGGTTGGAGGAACGAGCAGTACGTC. Amino acid sequence: CASSPRGWRNEQYV. V usage is TRBV6-2 or TRBV6-3 and J usage is TRBJ2-7; possibly TRBD2 for D (5 bases). The germline CDR1 and CDR2 sequences are MNHEY and SVGEGT. CDR3 length: 14 residues. Deletions cut 5 bases from V and 5 bases from J, with 16 bases between.

This clonotype showed up just a few times. The V and J genes are TRBV12-3 or TRBV12-4 and TRBJ1-6; D not certain. V lost 4 bases to trimming and J lost 10 bases, with 11 bases between them. The CDR3 has 13 amino acids. The CDR3 sequence is CASSSYLGSPLHF. CDR3 DNA: TGTGCCAGCAGTTCTTACTTGGGGTCACCCCTCCACTTT.

This clonotype has only one observation. The chain has TRBV4-1 and TRBJ1-1; no firm D call. V lost 3 bases and J 3 bases, leaving 14 bases between the germline ends. CDR1 is MGHRA, CDR2 YSYEKL, per germline. CDR3 length: 15 amino acids. The chain's CDR3 is CASSHGQASYTEAFF. The CDR3 DNA reads as TGCGCCAGCAGCCATGGGCAGGCCTCCTACACTGAAGCTTTCTTT.

The chain has TRBV5-1 and TRBJ2-1; the D call may be TRBD1 or TRBD2 (5 bases each). The CDR3 length is 16 residues. V was pared by 0 bases and J by 5 bases, with 15 bases between. Germline V gene lookup returns CDR1 SGHRS and CDR2 YFSETQ. CDR3 amino acids: CASSLVAGLGHNEQFF. The CDR3 DNA is TGCGCCAGCAGCTTGGTGGCCGGCCTGGGACACAATGAGCAGTTCTTC.

V gene TRBV6-2 or TRBV6-3 combines with J gene TRBJ2-1; D ambiguous. CDR1 and CDR2 (germline): MNHEY, SVGEGT. The V gene lost 5 bases and the J gene lost 7 bases, with 12 bases spanning the gap. The CDR3 has 13 residues. CDR3 nucleotide sequence: TGTGCCAGCAGTACGGACCTCCTAAATGAGCAGTTCTTC. Amino acids: CASSTDLLNEQFF.

The chain uses TRBV5-1 and TRBJ2-5; 8 bases match TRBD1. Germline CDR1 reads SGHRS; CDR2 reads YFSETQ. The CDR3 runs 14 residues. J gave up 5 bases and V 4 bases, and 7 bases lay outside the gene matches. CDR3 region: CASSDQGAGETQYF. CDR3 coding DNA: TGCGCCAGCAGCGACCAGGGGGCAGGGGAGACCCAGTACTTC.

This clonotype was counted a few times. V gene TRBV7-7 combines with J gene TRBJ2-5; 9 bases are shared with TRBD1. V lost 2 bases to trimming and J lost 4 bases; unmatched junction nucleotides: 8. CDR1 SSHAT and CDR2 FNYEAQ come from the germline V gene (reference sequence). The CDR3 extends over 16 amino acids. The CDR3, as DNA: TGTGCCAGCAGCTTATGGGGACAGGGAACGGGAGAGACCCAGTACTTC. Translating gives CASSLWGQGTGETQYF.

This clonotype was observed a few times. V and J are TRBV7-2 and TRBJ2-1; the D is unclear. Per germline, CDR1 SGHTA and CDR2 FQGNSA. The CDR3 spans 14 residues. V lost 4 bases, J lost 7 bases, and 14 bases lay in between. Here the CDR3 reads CASSSRAGPNEQFF. DNA for the CDR3: TGTGCCAGCAGCTCCCGAGCAGGCCCAAATGAGCAGTTCTTC.

V usage is TRBV20-1 and J usage is TRBJ2-7; 14 bases match TRBD2. Looked up from germline, CDR1 is DFQATT and CDR2 is SNEGSKA (reference sequence). The CDR3 has 16 amino acids. V dropped 0 bases and J dropped 2; count of bases not matched to a gene: 3. The CDR3 is CSARDGTSGGTYEQYF. The CDR3 region has the DNA TGCAGTGCTAGAGATGGGACTAGCGGGGGAACCTACGAGCAGTACTTC.

CDR3 DNA: TGCGCCAGCAGCTTGGACAGGGCGAAGTATGAGCAGTTCTTC. Its protein product is CASSLDRAKYEQFF. The V and J genes are TRBV5-1 and TRBJ2-1; maybe TRBD1 (6 bases). Germline V gives CDR1 SGHRS, CDR2 YFSETQ. V gave up 0 bases and J gave up 8 bases, with 12 bases separating them. The CDR3 spans 14 residues.

This clonotype occurred many times. The CDR3 reads CASSLDGTSDQRELFF. CDR3 DNA sequence: TGTGCCAGCAGCTTGGACGGGACTAGCGACCAACGTGAGCTGTTTTTT. This chain uses TRBV5-4 with TRBJ2-2, with 10 bases identical to TRBD2. Germline-derived CDR1 and CDR2 are SGHNT and YYREEE (reference sequence). CDR3 size: 16 residues. The ends lost 0 bases at V and 11 bases at J; junction bases unmatched: 10.

This clonotype was seen repeatedly, ten times or more. The chain joins TRBV11-1 to TRBJ2-1; 9 nucleotides align to TRBD2. The CDR3 consists of 21 residues. From germline, CDR1 is SGHAT and CDR2 FQDESV (reference sequence). V was pared by 4 bases and J by 4 bases, with 23 bases of the junction left unmatched. CDR3 bases: TGTGCCAGCAGCTCACCAAGGCCCGGGACAGATCTAGCGGGGACTTACAATGAGCAGTTCTTC. This translates into CASSSPRPGTDLAGTYNEQFF.

The chain couples TRBV7-3 to TRBJ1-1; D call uncertain. Germline CDR1 SGHTA, CDR2 FQGTGA. Trimming removed 1 base from V and 6 bases from J, with 9 bases in between. CDR3 length: 13 amino acids. This CDR3 is CASSLNGMSEAFF. CDR3 sequence (DNA): TGTGCCAGCAGCTTAAATGGAATGTCTGAAGCTTTCTTT.

In this sample, this clonotype turned up many times. The chain combines TRBV7-2 with TRBJ2-1, with D perhaps TRBD2 (6 bases). The CDR3 runs 18 residues. Germline CDR1 is SGHTA and CDR2 is FQGNSA. V shed 5 bases and J shed 0 bases, with 20 bases lying between them. In DNA, the CDR3 is TGTGCCAGCAGCAAAGCCCCCCCTAGCGCGAGCTCCTACAATGAGCAGTTCTTC. Translated: CASSKAPPSASSYNEQFF. The complete variable domain, with remaining parts taken from reference TRBV7-2 and TRBJ2-1, reads GAGVSQSPSNKVTEKGKDVELRCDPISGHTALYWYRQSLGQGLEFLIYFQGNSAPDKSGLPSDRFSAERTGGSVSTLTIQRTQQEDSAVYLCASSKAPPSASSYNEQFFGPGTRLTVL.

This CDR3 reads CASSPSVGGGGLQFF. The CDR3 DNA is TGTGCCAGCTCACCGTCCGTAGGGGGGGGCGGATTGCAGTTCTTC. This rearrangement joins TRBV18 to TRBJ2-1; tentatively, D is TRBD2 (7 bases). Germline V gene lookup returns CDR1 KGHSH and CDR2 LQKENI. This CDR3 is built from 15 residues. V lost 3 bases and J 12 bases, leaving 21 bases between the germline ends.